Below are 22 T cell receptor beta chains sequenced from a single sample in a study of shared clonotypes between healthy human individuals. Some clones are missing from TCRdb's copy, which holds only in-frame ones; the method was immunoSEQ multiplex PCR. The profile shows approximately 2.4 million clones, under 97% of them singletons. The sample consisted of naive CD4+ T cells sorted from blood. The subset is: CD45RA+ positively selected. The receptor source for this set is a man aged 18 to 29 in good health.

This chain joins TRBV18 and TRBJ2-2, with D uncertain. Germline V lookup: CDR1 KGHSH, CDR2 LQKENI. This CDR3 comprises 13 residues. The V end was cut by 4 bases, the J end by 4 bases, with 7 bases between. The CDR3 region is CASSRLSTGELFF. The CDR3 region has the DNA TGTGCCAGCTCACGTCTTTCCACCGGGGAGCTGTTTTTT.

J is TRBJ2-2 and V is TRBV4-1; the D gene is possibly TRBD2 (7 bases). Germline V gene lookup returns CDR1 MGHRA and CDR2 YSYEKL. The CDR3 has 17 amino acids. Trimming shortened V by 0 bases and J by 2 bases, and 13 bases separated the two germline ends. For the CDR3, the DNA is TGCGCCAGCAGCCAAGATGCGGGGGCATCAAACACCGGGGAGCTGTTTTTT. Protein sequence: CASSQDAGASNTGELFF.

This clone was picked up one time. CDR3 DNA: TGTGCCAGCAGTGATGAGGTTCAGCCCCAGCATTTT. Residues: CASSDEVQPQHF. V usage is TRBV25-1 and J usage is TRBJ1-5; D is undetermined. The ends were cut back, 3 bases at V and 6 bases at J, with 6 bases in the middle. This CDR3 is built from 12 residues. The germline V gene encodes CDR1 MGHDK and CDR2 SYGVNS.

CDR3 sequence: CASKGDSNNSPLHF. The CDR3 DNA is TGCGCCAGCAAGGGCGACAGCAATAATTCACCCCTCCACTTT. The chain uses TRBV5-1 and TRBJ1-6, with a weak D call TRBD1 (5 bases). V lost 6 bases, J lost 5 bases, and 12 bases lay in between. The CDR3 extends over 14 amino acids. CDR1 is SGHRS and CDR2 is YFSETQ in the germline V gene.

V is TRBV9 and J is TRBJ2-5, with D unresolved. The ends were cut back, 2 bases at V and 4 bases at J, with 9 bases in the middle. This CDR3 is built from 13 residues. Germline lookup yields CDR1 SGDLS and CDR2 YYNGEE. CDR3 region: CASSVNVGETQYF. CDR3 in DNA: TGTGCCAGCAGCGTGAATGTCGGAGAGACCCAGTACTTC. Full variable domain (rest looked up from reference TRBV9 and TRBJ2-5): DSGVTQTPKHLITATGQRVTLRCSPRSGDLSVYWYQQSLDQGLQFLIQYYNGEERAKGNILERFSAQQFPDLHSELNLSSLELGDSALYFCASSVNVGETQYFGPGTRLLVL.

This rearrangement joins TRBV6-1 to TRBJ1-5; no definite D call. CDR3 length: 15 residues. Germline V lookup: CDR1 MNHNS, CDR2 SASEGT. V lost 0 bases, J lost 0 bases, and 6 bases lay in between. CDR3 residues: CASSEADYSNQPQHF. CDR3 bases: TGTGCCAGCAGTGAAGCGGATTATAGCAATCAGCCCCAGCATTTT.

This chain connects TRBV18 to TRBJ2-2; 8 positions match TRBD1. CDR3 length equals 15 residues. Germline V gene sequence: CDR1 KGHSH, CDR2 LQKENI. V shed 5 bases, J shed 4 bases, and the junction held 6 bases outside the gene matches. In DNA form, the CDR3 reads TGTGCCAGCTCATCGGGACAGGTCCTCACCGGGGAGCTGTTTTTT. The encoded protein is CASSSGQVLTGELFF.

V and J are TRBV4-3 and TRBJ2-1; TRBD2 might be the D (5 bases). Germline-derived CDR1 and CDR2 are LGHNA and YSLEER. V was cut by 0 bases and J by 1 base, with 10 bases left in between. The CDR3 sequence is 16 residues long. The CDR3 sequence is CASSQDFPGSYNEQFF. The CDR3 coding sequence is TGCGCCAGCAGCCAAGATTTTCCGGGGTCCTACAATGAGCAGTTCTTC.

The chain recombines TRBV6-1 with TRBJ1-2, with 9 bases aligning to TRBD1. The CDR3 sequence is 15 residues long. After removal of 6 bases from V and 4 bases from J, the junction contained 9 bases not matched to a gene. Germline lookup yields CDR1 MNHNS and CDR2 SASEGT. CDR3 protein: CASREGQGVSYGYTF. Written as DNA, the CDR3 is TGTGCCAGCAGAGAGGGACAGGGCGTATCCTATGGCTACACCTTC.

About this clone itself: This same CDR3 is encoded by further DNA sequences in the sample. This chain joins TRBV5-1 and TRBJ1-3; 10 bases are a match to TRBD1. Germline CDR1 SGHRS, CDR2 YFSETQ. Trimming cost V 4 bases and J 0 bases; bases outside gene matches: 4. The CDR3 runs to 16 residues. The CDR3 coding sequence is TGCGCCAGCAGCCTGGGACAGGGGAGCTCTGGAAACACCATATATTTT. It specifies CASSLGQGSSGNTIYF.

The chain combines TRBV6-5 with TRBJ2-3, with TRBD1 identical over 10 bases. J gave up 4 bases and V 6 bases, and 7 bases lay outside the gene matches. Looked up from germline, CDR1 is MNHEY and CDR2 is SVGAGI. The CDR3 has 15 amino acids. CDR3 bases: TGTGCCAGCAGGAGCCGGACAGGGGGTCCAGATACGCAGTATTTT. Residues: CASRSRTGGPDTQYF.

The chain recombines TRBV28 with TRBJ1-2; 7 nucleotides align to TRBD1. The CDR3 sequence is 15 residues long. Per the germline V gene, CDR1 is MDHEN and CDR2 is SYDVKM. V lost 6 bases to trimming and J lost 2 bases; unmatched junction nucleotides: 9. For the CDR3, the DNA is TGTGCCAGCAGAGGGGGCGGACAGGCCAACTATGGCTACACCTTC. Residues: CASRGGGQANYGYTF.

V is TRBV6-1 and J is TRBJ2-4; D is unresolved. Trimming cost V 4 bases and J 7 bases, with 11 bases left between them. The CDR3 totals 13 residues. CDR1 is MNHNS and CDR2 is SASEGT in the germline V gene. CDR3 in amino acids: CASSVGLSNIQYF. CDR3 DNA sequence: TGTGCCAGCAGTGTCGGTTTGAGCAACATTCAGTACTTC.

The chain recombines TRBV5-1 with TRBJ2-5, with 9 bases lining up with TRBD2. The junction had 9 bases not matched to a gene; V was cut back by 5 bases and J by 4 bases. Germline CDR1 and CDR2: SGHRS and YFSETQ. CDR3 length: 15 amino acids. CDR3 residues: CASSLAGVEGETQYF. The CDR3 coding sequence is TGCGCCAGCAGTTTAGCGGGAGTGGAGGGAGAGACCCAGTACTTC.

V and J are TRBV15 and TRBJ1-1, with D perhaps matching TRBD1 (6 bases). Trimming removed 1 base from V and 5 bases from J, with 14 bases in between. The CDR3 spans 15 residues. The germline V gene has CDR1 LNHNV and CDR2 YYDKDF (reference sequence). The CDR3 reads CATSRVPGVRTEAFF. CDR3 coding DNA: TGTGCCACCAGCAGAGTTCCAGGGGTGAGGACTGAAGCTTTCTTT.

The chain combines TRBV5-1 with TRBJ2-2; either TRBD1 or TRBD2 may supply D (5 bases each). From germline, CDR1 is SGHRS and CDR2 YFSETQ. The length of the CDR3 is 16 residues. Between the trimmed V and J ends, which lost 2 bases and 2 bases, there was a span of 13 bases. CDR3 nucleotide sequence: TGCGCCAGCAGCTTATCCCCCGGGGACAACACCGGGGAGCTGTTTTTT. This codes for CASSLSPGDNTGELFF.

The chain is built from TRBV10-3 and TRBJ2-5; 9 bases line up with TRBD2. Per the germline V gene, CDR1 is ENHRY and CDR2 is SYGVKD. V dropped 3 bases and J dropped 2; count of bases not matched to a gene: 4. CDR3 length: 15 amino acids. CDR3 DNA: TGTGCCATCAGTGACCCTAGCGGGGTGCAAGAGACCCAGTACTTC. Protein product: CAISDPSGVQETQYF.

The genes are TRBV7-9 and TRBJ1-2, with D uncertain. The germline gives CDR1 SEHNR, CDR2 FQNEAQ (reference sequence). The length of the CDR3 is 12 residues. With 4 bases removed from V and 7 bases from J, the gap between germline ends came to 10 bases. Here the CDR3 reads CASSSLPGGYTF. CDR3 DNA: TGTGCCAGCAGCTCTCTACCGGGTGGCTACACCTTC.

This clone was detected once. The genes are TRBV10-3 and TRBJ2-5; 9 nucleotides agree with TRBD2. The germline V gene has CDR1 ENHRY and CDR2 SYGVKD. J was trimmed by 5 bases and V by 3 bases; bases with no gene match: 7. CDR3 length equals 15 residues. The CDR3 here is CAISEGSGGRETQYF. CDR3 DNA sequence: TGTGCCATCAGTGAAGGGAGCGGGGGGCGCGAGACCCAGTACTTC.

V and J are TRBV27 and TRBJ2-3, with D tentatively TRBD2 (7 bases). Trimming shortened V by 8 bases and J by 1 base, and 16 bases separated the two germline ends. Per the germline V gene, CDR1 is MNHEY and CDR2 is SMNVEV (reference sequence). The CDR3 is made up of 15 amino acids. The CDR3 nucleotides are TGTGCCAGCGCTGTGGCGCGGGGGCGCACAGATACGCAGTATTTT. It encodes CASAVARGRTDTQYF.

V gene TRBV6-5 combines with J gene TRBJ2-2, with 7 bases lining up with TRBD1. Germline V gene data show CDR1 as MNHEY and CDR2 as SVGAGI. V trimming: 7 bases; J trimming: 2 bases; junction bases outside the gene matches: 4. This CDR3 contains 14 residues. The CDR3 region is CASKGASNTGELFF. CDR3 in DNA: TGTGCCAGCAAGGGGGCCTCAAACACCGGGGAGCTGTTTTTT.

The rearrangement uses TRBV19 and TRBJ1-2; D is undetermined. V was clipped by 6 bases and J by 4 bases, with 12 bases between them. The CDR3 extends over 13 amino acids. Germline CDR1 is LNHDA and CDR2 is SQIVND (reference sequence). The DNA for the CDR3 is TGTGCCAGTAGGATCGCGGGAGCCTATGGCTACACCTTC. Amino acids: CASRIAGAYGYTF. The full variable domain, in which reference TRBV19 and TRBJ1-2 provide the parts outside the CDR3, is DGGITQSPKYLFRKEGQNVTLSCEQNLNHDAMYWYRQDPGQGLRLIYYSQIVNDFQKGDIAEGYSVSREKKESFPLTVTSAQKNPTAFYLCASRIAGAYGYTFGSGTRLTVV.